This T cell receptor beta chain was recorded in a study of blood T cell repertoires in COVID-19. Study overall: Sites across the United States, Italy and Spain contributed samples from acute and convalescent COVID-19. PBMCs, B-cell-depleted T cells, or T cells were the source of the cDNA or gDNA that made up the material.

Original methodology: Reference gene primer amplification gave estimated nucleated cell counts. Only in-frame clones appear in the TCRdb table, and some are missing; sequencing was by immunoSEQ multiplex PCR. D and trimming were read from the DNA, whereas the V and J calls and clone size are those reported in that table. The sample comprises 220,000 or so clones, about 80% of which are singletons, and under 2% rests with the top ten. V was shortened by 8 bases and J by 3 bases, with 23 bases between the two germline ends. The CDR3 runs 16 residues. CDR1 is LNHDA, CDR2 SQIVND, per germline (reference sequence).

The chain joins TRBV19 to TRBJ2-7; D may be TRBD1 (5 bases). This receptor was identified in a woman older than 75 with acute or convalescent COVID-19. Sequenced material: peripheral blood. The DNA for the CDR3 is TGTGCCAGTGGTTCCGTTGGGGCAGGCCTACGCTACGAGCAGTACTTC. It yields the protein CASGSVGAGLRYEQYF.